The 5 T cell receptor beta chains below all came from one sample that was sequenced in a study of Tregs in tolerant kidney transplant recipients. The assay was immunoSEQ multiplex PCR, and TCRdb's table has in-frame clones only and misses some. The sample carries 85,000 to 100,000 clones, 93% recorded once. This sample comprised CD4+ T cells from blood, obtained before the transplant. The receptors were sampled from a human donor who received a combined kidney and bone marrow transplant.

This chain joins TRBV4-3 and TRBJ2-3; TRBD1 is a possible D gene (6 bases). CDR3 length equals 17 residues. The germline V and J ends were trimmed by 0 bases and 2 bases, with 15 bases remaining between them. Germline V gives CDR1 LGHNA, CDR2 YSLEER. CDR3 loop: CASSQDGRNRATDTQYF. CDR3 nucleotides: TGCGCCAGCAGCCAAGATGGGCGAAACAGGGCCACAGATACGCAGTATTTT.

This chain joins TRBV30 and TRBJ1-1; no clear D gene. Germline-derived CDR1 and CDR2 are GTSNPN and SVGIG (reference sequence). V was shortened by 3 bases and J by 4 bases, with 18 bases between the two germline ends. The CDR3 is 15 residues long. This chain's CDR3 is CAWRADRVGGTEAFF. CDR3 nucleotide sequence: TGTGCCTGGAGGGCCGACCGCGTGGGAGGCACTGAAGCTTTCTTT.

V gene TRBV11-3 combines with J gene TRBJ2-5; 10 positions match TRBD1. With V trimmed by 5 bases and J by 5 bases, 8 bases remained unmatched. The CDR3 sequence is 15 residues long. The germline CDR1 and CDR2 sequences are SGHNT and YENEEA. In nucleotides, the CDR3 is TGTGCCAGCAGCCCTGGGACAGGGGCCGGCGAGACCCAGTACTTC. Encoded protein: CASSPGTGAGETQYF.

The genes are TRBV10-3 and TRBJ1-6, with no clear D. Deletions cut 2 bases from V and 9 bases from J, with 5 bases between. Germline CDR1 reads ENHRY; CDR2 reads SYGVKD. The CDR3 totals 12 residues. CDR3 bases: TGTGCCATCAGTGAGAACTTTTCACCCCTCCACTTT. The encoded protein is CAISENFSPLHF.

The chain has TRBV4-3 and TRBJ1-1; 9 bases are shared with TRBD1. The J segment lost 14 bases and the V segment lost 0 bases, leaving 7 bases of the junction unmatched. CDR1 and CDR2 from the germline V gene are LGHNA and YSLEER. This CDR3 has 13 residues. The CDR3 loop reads CASSQERGTGTFF. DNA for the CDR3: TGCGCCAGCAGCCAAGAGAGAGGGACAGGGACCTTCTTT.